A selection of T cell receptor beta chains follows, all from one sample in a study of blood T cell repertoires in COVID-19. Some clones are missing from TCRdb's copy, which holds only in-frame ones; the method was immunoSEQ multiplex PCR. The table shows hundreds of thousands of clones, with roughly 90% occurring only once. The material sequenced was peripheral blood. All receptors come from a young woman with acute or convalescent COVID-19. Each CDR3 is given with its conserved first and last residue. D genes are given only for firm matches. Only some rows state a clone size, as once, few, many or a class for expanded clones.

-	TRBV5-5	once	TRBJ1-1	TGTGCCAGCAGCTTGGCACAGTCCTACCCTGCTGAAGCTTTCTTT	CASSLAQSYPAEAFF
TRBD1	TRBV10-3	-	TRBJ2-2	TGTGCCATCAGTGACGGGACAGCGAACACCGGGGAGCTGTTTTTT	CAISDGTANTGELFF
TRBD1	TRBV24-1	-	TRBJ2-3	TGTGCCACTCGTCCCCACCCAGCGACAGGGTCGGTTGGGGATACGCAGTATTTT	CATRPHPATGSVGDTQYF
TRBD2	TRBV6-6	-	TRBJ2-3	TGTGCCACCTCGCCCGGGACTAGCGCCACGGATACGCAGTATTTT	CATSPGTSATDTQYF
TRBD1	TRBV6-5	-	TRBJ1-4	TGTGCCAGCAGTTACCAGGGGACAGCGAATGAAAAACTGTTTTTT	CASSYQGTANEKLFF
-	TRBV25-1	-	TRBJ2-2	TGTGCCAGCAGTGAGTCCCAGCGCGCGAACACCGGGGAGCTGTTTTTT	CASSESQRANTGELFF
-	TRBV19	-	TRBJ2-5	TGTGCCAGTAGTGTGACCAGAGGGACCCAGTACTTC	CASSVTRGTQYF
-	TRBV6-5	-	TRBJ2-2	TGTGCCCTCCAGACGGGGGGCTTCACCGGGGAGCTGTTTTTT	CALQTGGFTGELFF
-	TRBV2	-	TRBJ2-7	TGTGCCAGCAGTGAAGGGCATCCGGGACAAGTATCCTACGAGCAGTACTTC	CASSEGHPGQVSYEQYF
-	TRBV12-3/TRBV12-4	-	TRBJ2-5	TGTGCCAGCACCGGACAGCAAGAGACCCAGTACTTC	CASTGQQETQYF
TRBD1	TRBV2	once	TRBJ2-5	TGTGCCAGCAGTCCCGGGACAGGGGGCTTCGCGGAGACCCAGTACTTC	CASSPGTGGFAETQYF
TRBD1	TRBV28	-	TRBJ1-6	TGTGCCAGCAGGGAAAGACAGGGGTATAATTCACCCCTCCACTTT	CASRERQGYNSPLHF
TRBD1	TRBV19	-	TRBJ1-5	TGTGCCAGTAGTACTACAGGGGATAGCAATCAGCCCCAGCATTTT	CASSTTGDSNQPQHF
-	TRBV11-2	-	TRBJ2-1	TGTGCCAGCAGCTCCCATAGGGGATTCTTGAATGAGCAGTTCTTC	CASSSHRGFLNEQFF
TRBD1	TRBV30	-	TRBJ2-7	TGTGCCTGGAGTGTTTGGCAGGGGGCGTTAAACGAGCAGTACTTC	CAWSVWQGALNEQYF
-	TRBV12-3/TRBV12-4	-	TRBJ1-2	TGTGCCAGCAGTTTGGGGCAAAACTATGGCTACACCTTC	CASSLGQNYGYTF
TRBD2	TRBV3-1/TRBV3-2	-	TRBJ2-2	TGTGCCAGCAGCCAGAAGGGGACTAGCGGGGGGAGCGGCACCGGGGAGCTGTTTTTT	CASSQKGTSGGSGTGELFF
-	TRBV6-5	-	TRBJ1-4	TGTGCCAGCAGTTACCGGGAATTCGGAAAACTGTTTTTT	CASSYREFGKLFF
TRBD1	TRBV19	-	TRBJ1-1	TGTGCCAGTAGGGACAGGCCGGGAAGTACTGAAGCTTTCTTT	CASRDRPGSTEAFF
-	TRBV28	-	TRBJ1-1	TGTGCCAGCAGTTTGCCACTCGGACCGAAGACAGCTGAAGCTTTCTTT	CASSLPLGPKTAEAFF
TRBD1	TRBV30	-	TRBJ1-4	TGTGCCTGGAGTAGGGACAGCAATAATGAAAAACTGTTTTTT	CAWSRDSNNEKLFF
TRBD1	TRBV29-1	-	TRBJ1-1	TGCAGCGTTCATCAGGGGGCGGACACTGAAGCTTTCTTT	CSVHQGADTEAFF
-	TRBV5-8	-	TRBJ1-2	TGTGCCAGCAGCTTCAATTTGGGCAGGGGCCCGGGGGGCTATGGCTACACCTTC	CASSFNLGRGPGGYGYTF
-	TRBV5-1	-	TRBJ1-1	TGCGCCAGCAGCCCCCAGGAAGGATTGAACACTGAAGCTTTCTTT	CASSPQEGLNTEAFF
-	TRBV6-5	-	TRBJ2-1	TGTGCCAGCAGTTACGGTCAAGCATACAATGAGCAGTTCTTC	CASSYGQAYNEQFF
-	TRBV19	-	TRBJ1-5	TGTGCCAGTAAGGACAGTACCATTCGTCAGCCCCAGCATTTT	CASKDSTIRQPQHF